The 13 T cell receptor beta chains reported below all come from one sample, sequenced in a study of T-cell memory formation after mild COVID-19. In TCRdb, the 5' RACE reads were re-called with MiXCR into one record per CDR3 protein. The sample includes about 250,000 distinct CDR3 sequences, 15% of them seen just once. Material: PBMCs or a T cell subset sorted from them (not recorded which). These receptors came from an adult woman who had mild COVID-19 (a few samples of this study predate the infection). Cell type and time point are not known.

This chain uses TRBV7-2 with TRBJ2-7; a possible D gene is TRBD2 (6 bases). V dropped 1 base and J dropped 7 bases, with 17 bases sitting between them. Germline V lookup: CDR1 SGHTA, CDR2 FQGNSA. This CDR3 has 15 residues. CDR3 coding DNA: TGTGCCAGCAGCTTAGGGGGCGGAGGGGTGAGAGAGCAGTACTTC. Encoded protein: CASSLGGGGVREQYF.

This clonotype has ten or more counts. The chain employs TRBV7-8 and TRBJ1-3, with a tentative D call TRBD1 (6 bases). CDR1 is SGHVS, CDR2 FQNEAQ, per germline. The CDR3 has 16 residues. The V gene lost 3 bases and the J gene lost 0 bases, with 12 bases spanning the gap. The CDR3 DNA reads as TGTGCCAGCAGCTTTCGGGACACGGTCTCTGGAAACACCATATATTTT. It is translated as CASSFRDTVSGNTIYF.

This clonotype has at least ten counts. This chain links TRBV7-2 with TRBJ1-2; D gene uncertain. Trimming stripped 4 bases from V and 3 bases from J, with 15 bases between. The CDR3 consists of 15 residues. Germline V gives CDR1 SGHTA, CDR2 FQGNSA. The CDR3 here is CASSYQSNGDYGYTF. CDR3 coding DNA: TGTGCCAGCAGCTACCAGTCTAATGGCGACTATGGCTACACCTTC. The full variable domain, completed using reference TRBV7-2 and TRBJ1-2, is GAGVSQSPSNKVTEKGKDVELRCDPISGHTALYWYRQSLGQGLEFLIYFQGNSAPDKSGLPSDRFSAERTGGSVSTLTIQRTQQEDSAVYLCASSYQSNGDYGYTFGSGTRLTVV.

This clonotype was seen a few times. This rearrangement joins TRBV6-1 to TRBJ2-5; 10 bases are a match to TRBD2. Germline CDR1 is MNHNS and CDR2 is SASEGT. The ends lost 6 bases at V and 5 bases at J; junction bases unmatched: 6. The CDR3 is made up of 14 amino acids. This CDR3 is CASRYLAGDETQYF. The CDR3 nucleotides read TGTGCCAGCAGATATCTAGCGGGGGATGAGACCCAGTACTTC.

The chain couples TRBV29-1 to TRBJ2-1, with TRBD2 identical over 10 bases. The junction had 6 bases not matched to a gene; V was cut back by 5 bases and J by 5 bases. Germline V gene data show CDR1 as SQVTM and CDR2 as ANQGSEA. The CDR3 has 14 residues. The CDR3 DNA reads TGCAGCGTTTTACCTAGCGGGAGAAACAATGAGCAGTTCTTC. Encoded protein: CSVLPSGRNNEQFF.

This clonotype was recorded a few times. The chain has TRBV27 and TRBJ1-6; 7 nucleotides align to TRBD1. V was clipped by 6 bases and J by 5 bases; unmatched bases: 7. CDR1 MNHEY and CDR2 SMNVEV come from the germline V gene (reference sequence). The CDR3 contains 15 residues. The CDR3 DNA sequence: TGTGCCAGCAGCTCCGACAGGGCGAATAATTCACCCCTCCACTTT. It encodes CASSSDRANNSPLHF.

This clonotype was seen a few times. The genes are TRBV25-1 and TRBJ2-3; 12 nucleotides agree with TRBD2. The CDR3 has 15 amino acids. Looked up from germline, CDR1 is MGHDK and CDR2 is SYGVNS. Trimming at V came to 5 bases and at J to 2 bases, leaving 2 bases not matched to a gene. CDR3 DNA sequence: TGTGCCAGCAGTCGGACTAGCGGGAACACAGATACGCAGTATTTT. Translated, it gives CASSRTSGNTDTQYF. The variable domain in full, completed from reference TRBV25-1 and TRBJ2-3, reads EADIYQTPRYLVIGTGKKITLECSQTMGHDKMYWYQQDPGMELHLIHYSYGVNSTEKGDLSSESTVSRIRTEHFPLTLESARPSHTSQYLCASSRTSGNTDTQYFGPGTRLTVL.

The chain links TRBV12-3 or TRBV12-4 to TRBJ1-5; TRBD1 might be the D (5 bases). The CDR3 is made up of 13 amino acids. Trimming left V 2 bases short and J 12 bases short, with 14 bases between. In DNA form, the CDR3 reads TGTGCCAGCAGTTTAAGAACCATGGGACTCCAGCATTTT. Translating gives CASSLRTMGLQHF.

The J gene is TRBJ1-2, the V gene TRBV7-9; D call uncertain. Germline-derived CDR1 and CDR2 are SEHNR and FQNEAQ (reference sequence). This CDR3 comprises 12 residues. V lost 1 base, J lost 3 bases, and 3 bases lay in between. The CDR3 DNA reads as TGTGCCAGCAGCTTAGGGTACTATGGCTACACCTTC. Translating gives CASSLGYYGYTF.

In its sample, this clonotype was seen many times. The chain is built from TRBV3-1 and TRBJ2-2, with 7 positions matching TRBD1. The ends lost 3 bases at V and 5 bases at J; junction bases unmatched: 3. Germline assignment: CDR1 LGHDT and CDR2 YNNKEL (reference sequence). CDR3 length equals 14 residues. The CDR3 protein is CASSQGQPTGELFF. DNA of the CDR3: TGTGCCAGCAGCCAGGGACAGCCGACCGGGGAGCTGTTTTTT.

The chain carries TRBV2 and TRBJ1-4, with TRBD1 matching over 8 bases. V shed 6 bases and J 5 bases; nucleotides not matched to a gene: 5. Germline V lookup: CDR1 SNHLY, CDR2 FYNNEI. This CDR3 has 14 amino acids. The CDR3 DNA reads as TGTGCCAGCAGCGCCACAGGGGGAAATGAAAAACTGTTTTTT. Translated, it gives CASSATGGNEKLFF.

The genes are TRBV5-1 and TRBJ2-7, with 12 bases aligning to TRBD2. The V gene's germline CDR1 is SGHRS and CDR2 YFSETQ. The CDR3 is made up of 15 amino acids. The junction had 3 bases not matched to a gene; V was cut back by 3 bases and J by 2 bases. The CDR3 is CASSSTSGGPYEQYF. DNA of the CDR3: TGCGCCAGCAGCTCGACTAGCGGGGGACCCTACGAGCAGTACTTC.

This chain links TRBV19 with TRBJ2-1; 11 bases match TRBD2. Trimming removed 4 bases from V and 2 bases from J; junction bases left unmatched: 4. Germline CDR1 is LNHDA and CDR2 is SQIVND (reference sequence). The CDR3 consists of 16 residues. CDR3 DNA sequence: TGTGCCAGTAGTAGACTAGCGGGAAGACCCTACAATGAGCAGTTCTTC. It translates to CASSRLAGRPYNEQFF.